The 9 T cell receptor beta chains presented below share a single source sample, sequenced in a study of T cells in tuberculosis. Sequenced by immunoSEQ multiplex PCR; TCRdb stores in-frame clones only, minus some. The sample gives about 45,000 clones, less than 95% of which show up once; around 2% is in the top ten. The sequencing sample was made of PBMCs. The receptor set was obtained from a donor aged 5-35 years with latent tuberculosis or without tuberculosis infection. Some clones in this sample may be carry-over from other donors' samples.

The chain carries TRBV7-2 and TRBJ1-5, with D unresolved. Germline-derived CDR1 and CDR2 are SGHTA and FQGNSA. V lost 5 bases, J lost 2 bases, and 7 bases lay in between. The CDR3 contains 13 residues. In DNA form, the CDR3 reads TGTGCCAGCAGCGTGAGGGGCAATCAGCCCCAGCATTTT. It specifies CASSVRGNQPQHF.

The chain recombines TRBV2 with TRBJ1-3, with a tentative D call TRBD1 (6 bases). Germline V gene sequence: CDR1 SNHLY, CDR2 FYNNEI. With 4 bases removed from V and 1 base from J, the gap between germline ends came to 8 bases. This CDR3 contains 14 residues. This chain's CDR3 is CASSVGQSGNTIYF. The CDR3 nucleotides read TGTGCCAGCAGTGTGGGACAATCTGGAAACACCATATATTTT.

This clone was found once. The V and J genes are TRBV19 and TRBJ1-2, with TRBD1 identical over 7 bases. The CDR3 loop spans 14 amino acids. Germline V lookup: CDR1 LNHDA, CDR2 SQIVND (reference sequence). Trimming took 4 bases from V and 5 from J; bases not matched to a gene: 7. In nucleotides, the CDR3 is TGTGCCAGTAGTACCCGGGACAGTCTATATGGCTACACCTTC. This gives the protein CASSTRDSLYGYTF.

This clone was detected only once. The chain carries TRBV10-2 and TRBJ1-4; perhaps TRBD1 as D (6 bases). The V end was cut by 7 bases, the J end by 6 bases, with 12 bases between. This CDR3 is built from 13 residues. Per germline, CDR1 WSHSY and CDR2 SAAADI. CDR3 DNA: TGCGCCAGCACCGGGGGGGGCGATGAAAAACTGTTTTTT. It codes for CASTGGGDEKLFF.

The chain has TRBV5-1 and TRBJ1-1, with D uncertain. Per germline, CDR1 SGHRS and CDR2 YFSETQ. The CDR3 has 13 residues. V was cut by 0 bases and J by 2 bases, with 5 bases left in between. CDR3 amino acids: CASSLEPNTEAFF. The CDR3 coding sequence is TGCGCCAGCAGCTTGGAGCCTAACACTGAAGCTTTCTTT.

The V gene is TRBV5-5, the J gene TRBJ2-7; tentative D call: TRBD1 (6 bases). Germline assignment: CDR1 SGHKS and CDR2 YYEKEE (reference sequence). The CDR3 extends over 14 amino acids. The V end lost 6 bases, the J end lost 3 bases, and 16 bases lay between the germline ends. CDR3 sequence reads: CASTTSDRNYEQYF. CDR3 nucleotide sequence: TGTGCCAGCACTACTTCGGACAGAAACTACGAGCAGTACTTC.

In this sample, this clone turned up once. The CDR3 region is CASSVGTGSSYNEQFF. The CDR3 DNA is TGTGCCAGCAGCGTTGGGACAGGGAGCTCCTACAATGAGCAGTTCTTC. The rearrangement joins TRBV5-6 to TRBJ2-1; TRBD1 agrees at 9 bases. The J segment lost 0 bases and the V segment lost 4 bases, leaving 5 bases of the junction unmatched. The CDR3 is 16 amino acids. Germline V gene sequence: CDR1 SGHDT, CDR2 YYEEEE.

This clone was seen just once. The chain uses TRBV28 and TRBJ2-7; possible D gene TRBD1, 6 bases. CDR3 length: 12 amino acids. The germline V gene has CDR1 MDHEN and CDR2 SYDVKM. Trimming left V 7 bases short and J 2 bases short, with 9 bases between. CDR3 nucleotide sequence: TGTGCCAGCACAGGGGATACCTACGAGCAGTACTTC. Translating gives CASTGDTYEQYF.

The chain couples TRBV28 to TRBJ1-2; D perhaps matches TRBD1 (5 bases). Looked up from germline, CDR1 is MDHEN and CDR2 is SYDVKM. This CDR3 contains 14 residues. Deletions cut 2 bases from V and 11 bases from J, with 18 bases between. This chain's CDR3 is CASSLPRITGSYTF. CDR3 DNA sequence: TGTGCCAGCAGTTTACCCCGTATCACAGGATCGTACACCTTC.